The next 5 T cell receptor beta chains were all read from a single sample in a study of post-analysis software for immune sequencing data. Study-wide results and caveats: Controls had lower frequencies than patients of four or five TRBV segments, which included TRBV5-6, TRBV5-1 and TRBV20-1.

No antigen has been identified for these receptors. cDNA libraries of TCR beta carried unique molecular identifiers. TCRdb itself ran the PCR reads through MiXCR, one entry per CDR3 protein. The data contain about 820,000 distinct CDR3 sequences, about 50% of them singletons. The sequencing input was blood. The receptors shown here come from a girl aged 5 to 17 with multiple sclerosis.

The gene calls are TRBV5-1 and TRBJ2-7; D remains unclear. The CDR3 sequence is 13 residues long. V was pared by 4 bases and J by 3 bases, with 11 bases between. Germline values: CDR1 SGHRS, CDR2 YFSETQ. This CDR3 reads CASSTTTGYEQYF. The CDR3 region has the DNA TGCGCCAGCAGCACCACGACGGGCTACGAGCAGTACTTC.

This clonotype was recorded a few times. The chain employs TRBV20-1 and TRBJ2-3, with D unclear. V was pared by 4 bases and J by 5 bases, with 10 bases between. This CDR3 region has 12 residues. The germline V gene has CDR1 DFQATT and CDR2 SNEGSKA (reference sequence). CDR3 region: CSATASGDTQYF. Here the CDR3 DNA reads TGCAGTGCTACAGCCTCCGGAGATACGCAGTATTTT.

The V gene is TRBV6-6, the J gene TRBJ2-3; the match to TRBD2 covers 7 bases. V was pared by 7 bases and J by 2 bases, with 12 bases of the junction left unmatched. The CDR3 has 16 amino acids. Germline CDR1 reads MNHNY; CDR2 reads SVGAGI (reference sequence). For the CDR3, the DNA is TGTGCCAGCAATAGTGTACGGGGGGTCCTCACAGATACGCAGTATTTT. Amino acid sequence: CASNSVRGVLTDTQYF.

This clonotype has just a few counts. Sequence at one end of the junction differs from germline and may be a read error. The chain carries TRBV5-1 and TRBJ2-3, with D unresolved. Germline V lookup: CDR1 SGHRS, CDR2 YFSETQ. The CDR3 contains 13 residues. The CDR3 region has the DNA TGTGCCAGCAGCTTTGAGAGCACAGATACGCAGTATTTT. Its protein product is CASSFESTDTQYF.

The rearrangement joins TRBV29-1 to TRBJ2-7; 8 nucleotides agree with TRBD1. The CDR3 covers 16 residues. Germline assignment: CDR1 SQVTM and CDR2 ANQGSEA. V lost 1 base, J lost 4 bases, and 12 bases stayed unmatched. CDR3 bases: TGCAGCGTTGAAGTCCATTGGGGACAGGACTCTTACGAGCAGTACTTC. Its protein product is CSVEVHWGQDSYEQYF.